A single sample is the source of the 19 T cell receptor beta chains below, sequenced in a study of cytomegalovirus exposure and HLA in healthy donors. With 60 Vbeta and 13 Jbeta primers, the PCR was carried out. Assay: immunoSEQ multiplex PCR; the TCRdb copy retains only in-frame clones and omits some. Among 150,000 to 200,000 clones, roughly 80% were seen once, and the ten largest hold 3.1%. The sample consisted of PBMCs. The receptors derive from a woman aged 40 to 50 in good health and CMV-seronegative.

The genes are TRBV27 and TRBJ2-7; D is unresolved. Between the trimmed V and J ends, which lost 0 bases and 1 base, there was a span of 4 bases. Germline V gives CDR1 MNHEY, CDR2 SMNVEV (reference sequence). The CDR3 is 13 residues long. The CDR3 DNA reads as TGTGCCAGCAGTTTATCCCCTTCCTACGAGCAGTACTTC. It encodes CASSLSPSYEQYF.

The CDR3 region has the DNA TGCGCCAGCAGCTTTGGGGGGGGTTACAATGAGCAGTTCTTC. This encodes CASSFGGGYNEQFF. The chain couples TRBV5-1 to TRBJ2-1, with 7 bases that match TRBD2. This CDR3 contains 14 residues. The germline CDR1 and CDR2 sequences are SGHRS and YFSETQ. V was clipped by 2 bases and J by 4 bases; unmatched bases: 3. Full variable domain (remainder filled in from reference TRBV5-1 and TRBJ2-1): KAGVTQTPRYLIKTRGQQVTLSCSPISGHRSVSWYQQTPGQGLQFLFEYFSETQRNKGNFPGRFSGRQFSNSRSEMNVSTLELGDSALYLCASSFGGGYNEQFFGPGTRLTVL.

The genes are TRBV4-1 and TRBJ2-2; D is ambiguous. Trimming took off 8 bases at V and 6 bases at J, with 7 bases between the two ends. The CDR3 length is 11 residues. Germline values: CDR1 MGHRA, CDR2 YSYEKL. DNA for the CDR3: TGCGCCAGCGGAGAGGCCGGGGAGCTGTTTTTT. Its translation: CASGEAGELFF.

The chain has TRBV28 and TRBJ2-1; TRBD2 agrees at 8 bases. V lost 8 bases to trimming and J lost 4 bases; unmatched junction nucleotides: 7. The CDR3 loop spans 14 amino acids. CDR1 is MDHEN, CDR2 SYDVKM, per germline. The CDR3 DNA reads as TGTGCCAGCCGAGTAGCGGGGAGGTACAATGAGCAGTTCTTC. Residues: CASRVAGRYNEQFF.

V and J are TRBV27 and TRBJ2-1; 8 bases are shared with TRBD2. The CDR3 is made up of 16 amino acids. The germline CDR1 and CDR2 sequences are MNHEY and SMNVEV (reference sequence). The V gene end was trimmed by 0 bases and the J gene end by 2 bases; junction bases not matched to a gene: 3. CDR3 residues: CASSLSGTRPYNEQFF. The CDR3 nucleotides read TGTGCCAGCAGTTTATCCGGGACTAGACCCTACAATGAGCAGTTCTTC.

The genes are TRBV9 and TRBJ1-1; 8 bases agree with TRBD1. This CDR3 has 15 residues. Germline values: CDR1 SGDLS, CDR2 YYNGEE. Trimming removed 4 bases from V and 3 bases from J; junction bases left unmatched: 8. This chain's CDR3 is CASSSQGAGDTEAFF. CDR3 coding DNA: TGTGCCAGCAGCTCCCAGGGGGCGGGGGACACTGAAGCTTTCTTT.

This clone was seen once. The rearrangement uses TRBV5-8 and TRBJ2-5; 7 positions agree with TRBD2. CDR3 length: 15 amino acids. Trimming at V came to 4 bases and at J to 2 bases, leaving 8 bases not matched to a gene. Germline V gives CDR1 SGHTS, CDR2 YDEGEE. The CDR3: CASSPGTTFQETQYF. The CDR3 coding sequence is TGTGCCAGCAGCCCTGGGACTACTTTTCAAGAGACCCAGTACTTC.

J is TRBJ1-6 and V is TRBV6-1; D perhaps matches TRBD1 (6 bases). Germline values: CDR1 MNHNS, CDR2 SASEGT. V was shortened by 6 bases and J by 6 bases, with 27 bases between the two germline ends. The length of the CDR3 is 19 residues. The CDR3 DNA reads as TGTGCCAGCAGAGAAACCGACTACCGGGACATATATTTTAATTCACCCCTCCACTTT. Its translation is CASRETDYRDIYFNSPLHF.

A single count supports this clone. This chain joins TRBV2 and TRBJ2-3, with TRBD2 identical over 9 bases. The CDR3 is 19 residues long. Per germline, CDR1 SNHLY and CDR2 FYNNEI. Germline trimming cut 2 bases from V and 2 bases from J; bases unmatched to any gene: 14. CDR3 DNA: TGTGCCAGCAGTGAAAGCCAGCGGGGGGTCCTGGCTTACACAGATACGCAGTATTTT. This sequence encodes CASSESQRGVLAYTDTQYF. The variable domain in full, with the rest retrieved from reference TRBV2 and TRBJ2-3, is EPEVTQTPSHQVTQMGQEVILRCVPISNHLYFYWYRQILGQKVEFLVSFYNNEISEKSEIFDDQFSVERPDGSNFTLKIRSTKLEDSAMYFCASSESQRGVLAYTDTQYFGPGTRLTVL.

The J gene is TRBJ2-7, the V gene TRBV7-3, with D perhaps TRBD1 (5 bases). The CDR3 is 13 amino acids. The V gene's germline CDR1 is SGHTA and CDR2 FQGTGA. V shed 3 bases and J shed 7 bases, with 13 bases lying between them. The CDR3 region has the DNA TGTGCCAGCAGCTTTCGGCAGGGCTTGGAGCAGTACTTC. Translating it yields CASSFRQGLEQYF.

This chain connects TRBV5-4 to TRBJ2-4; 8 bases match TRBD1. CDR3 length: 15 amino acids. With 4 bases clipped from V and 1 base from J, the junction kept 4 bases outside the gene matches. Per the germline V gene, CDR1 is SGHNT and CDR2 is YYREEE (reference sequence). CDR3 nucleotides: TGTGCCAGCAGCCCAGGGGGCTCGGCCAAAAACATTCAGTACTTC. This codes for CASSPGGSAKNIQYF.

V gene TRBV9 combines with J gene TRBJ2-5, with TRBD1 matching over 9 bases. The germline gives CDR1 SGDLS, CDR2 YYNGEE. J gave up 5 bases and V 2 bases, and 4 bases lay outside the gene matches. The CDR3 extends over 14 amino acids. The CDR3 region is CASSVDRGGETQYF. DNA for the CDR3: TGTGCCAGCAGCGTGGACAGGGGCGGGGAGACCCAGTACTTC. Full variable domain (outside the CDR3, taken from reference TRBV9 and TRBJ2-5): DSGVTQTPKHLITATGQRVTLRCSPRSGDLSVYWYQQSLDQGLQFLIQYYNGEERAKGNILERFSAQQFPDLHSELNLSSLELGDSALYFCASSVDRGGETQYFGPGTRLLVL.

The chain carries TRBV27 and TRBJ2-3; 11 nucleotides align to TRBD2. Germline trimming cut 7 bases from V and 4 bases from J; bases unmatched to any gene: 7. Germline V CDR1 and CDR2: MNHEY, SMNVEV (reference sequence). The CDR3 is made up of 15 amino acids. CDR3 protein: CASNPIAGGPDTQYF. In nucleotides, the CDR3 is TGTGCCAGCAATCCTATAGCGGGGGGGCCAGATACGCAGTATTTT.

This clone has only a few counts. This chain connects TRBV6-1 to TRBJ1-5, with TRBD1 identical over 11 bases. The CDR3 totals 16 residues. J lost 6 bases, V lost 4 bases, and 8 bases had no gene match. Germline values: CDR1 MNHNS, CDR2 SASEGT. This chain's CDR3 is CASSVKYGTGGQPQHF. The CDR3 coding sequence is TGTGCCAGCAGTGTGAAATACGGGACAGGGGGTCAGCCCCAGCATTTT.

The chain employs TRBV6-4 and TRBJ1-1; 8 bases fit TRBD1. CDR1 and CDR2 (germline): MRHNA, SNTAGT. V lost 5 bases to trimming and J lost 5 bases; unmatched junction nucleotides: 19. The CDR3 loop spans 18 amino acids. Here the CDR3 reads CASSTPHDMDRAGTEAFF. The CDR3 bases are TGTGCCAGCAGTACCCCCCACGACATGGACAGGGCGGGAACTGAAGCTTTCTTT.

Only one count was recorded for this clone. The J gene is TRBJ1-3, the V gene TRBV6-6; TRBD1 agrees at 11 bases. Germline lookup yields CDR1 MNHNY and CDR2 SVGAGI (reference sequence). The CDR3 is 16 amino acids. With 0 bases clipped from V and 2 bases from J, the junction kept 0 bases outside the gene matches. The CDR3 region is CASSYSDRGPGNTIYF. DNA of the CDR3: TGTGCCAGCAGTTACTCGGACAGGGGGCCTGGAAACACCATATATTTT.

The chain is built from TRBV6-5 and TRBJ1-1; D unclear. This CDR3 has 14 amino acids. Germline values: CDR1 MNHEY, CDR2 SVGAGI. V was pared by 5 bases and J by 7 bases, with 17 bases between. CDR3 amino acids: CASSTRLGSHEAFF. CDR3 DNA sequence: TGTGCCAGCAGTACCCGACTCGGGTCTCATGAAGCTTTCTTT.

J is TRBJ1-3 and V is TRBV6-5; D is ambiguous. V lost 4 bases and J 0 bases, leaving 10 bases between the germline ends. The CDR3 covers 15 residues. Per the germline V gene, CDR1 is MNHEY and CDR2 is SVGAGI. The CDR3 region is CASSLSIHSGNTIYF. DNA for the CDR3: TGTGCCAGCAGTTTAAGCATCCACTCTGGAAACACCATATATTTT.

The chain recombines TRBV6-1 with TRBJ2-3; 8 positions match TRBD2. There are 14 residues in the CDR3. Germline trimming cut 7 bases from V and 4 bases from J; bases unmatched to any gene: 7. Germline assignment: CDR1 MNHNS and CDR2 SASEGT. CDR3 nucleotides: TGTGCCAGCATTCGCGGGGGGCCGGCAGATACGCAGTATTTT. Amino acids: CASIRGGPADTQYF.